The 23 T cell receptor beta chains in this list originate from one sample, sequenced in a study of shared clonotypes between healthy human individuals. Libraries were prepared by immunoSEQ multiplex PCR; TCRdb keeps only in-frame clonotypes and omits some of them. The sample records 1.6 million or so clones, roughly 97% being singletons. Material for sequencing was naive CD4+ T cells sorted from blood. Noted subset: CD45RA+ positively selected. Receptors originate from a young man in good health.

The V gene is TRBV5-1, the J gene TRBJ1-2; D call uncertain. V lost 4 bases to trimming and J lost 5 bases, with 12 bases between them. The CDR3 runs to 13 residues. Per germline, CDR1 SGHRS and CDR2 YFSETQ. The CDR3 coding sequence is TGCGCCAGCAGCAGAAGATACGAGTATGGCTACACCTTC. The encoded protein is CASSRRYEYGYTF.

This clone was observed once. This chain joins TRBV6-6 and TRBJ2-7, with a possible D match to TRBD1 (6 bases). This CDR3 spans 15 amino acids. V lost 6 bases and J 0 bases, leaving 15 bases between the germline ends. Looked up from germline, CDR1 is MNHNY and CDR2 is SVGAGI (reference sequence). In DNA, the CDR3 is TGTGCCAGCAGAGCAGACAGGTTTAGCTCCTACGAGCAGTACTTC. Translating it yields CASRADRFSSYEQYF.

The V gene is TRBV29-1, the J gene TRBJ2-7; 9 positions match TRBD2. The CDR3 has 12 amino acids. V shed 7 bases and J 3 bases; nucleotides not matched to a gene: 4. The germline CDR1 and CDR2 sequences are SQVTM and ANQGSEA. Here the CDR3 reads CSGMTSGYEQYF. DNA for the CDR3: TGCAGCGGGATGACTAGCGGCTACGAGCAGTACTTC.

The gene calls are TRBV5-1 and TRBJ2-7, with 8 positions matching TRBD2. Trimming cost V 5 bases and J 6 bases; bases outside gene matches: 4. The CDR3 is 12 amino acids. Germline assignment: CDR1 SGHRS and CDR2 YFSETQ. CDR3 amino acids: CASRGLVSEQYF. The DNA for the CDR3 is TGCGCCAGCAGGGGACTAGTCTCCGAGCAGTACTTC.

The rearrangement uses TRBV10-3 and TRBJ2-3, with 16 bases aligning to TRBD2. This CDR3 has 16 residues. CDR1 is ENHRY, CDR2 SYGVKD, per germline. With V trimmed by 4 bases and J by 5 bases, 3 bases remained unmatched. The CDR3 DNA follows: TGTGCCATCAGTGGGGGACTAGCGGGAGGGGGAGATACGCAGTATTTT. It translates to CAISGGLAGGGDTQYF.

The chain carries TRBV29-1 and TRBJ2-6; 8 bases align to TRBD1. J was trimmed by 1 base and V by 5 bases; bases with no gene match: 4. Germline V lookup: CDR1 SQVTM, CDR2 ANQGSEA. The CDR3 loop spans 15 amino acids. The CDR3 spells CSVYRGESGANVLTF. CDR3 DNA sequence: TGCAGCGTTTACAGGGGGGAGTCTGGGGCCAACGTCCTGACTTTC.

This clone came up a few times. The V call is TRBV28, the J call TRBJ1-4; maybe TRBD1 (6 bases). This CDR3 has 15 residues. Germline assignment: CDR1 MDHEN and CDR2 SYDVKM. The V end lost 5 bases, the J end lost 7 bases, and 17 bases lay between the germline ends. The chain's CDR3 is CASSVQGGWGEKLFF. In DNA, the CDR3 is TGTGCCAGCAGTGTACAGGGCGGATGGGGTGAAAAACTGTTTTTT. Full variable domain (remainder filled in from reference TRBV28 and TRBJ1-4): DVKVTQSSRYLVKRTGEKVFLECVQDMDHENMFWYRQDPGLGLRLIYFSYDVKMKEKGDIPEGYSVSREKKERFSLILESASTNQTSMYLCASSVQGGWGEKLFFGSGTQLSVL.

Remarks on this clone: The sample holds other DNA sequences that translate to the same CDR3. The V and J genes are TRBV5-1 and TRBJ2-2; D remains ambiguous. The CDR3 runs to 14 residues. The V gene's germline CDR1 is SGHRS and CDR2 YFSETQ. Between the trimmed V and J ends, which lost 1 base and 1 base, there was a span of 5 bases. CDR3: CASSLRQNTGELFF. The DNA of the CDR3 is TGCGCCAGCAGCTTGCGACAGAACACCGGGGAGCTGTTTTTT.

In DNA, the CDR3 is TGTGCCAGCAGTGAAAGGACATTCGATCAGCCCCAGCATTTT. Protein: CASSERTFDQPQHF. V and J are TRBV6-1 and TRBJ1-5; tentative D call: TRBD1 (5 bases). V shed 2 bases and J shed 5 bases, with 10 bases lying between them. CDR1 is MNHNS, CDR2 SASEGT, per germline. This CDR3 is 14 amino acids long.

The CDR3 sequence is CAWASRAGELFF. The CDR3 coding sequence is TGTGCCTGGGCCTCCAGGGCCGGGGAGCTGTTTTTT. The rearrangement links TRBV30 to TRBJ2-2, with a possible D match to TRBD1 (5 bases). Trimming pared 5 bases from V and 6 bases from J, leaving 10 bases between. Germline CDR1 is GTSNPN and CDR2 is SVGIG (reference sequence). CDR3 length: 12 residues.

V gene TRBV7-9 combines with J gene TRBJ2-4, with 11 bases aligning to TRBD2. The ends lost 2 bases at V and 8 bases at J; junction bases unmatched: 8. Germline V gene sequence: CDR1 SEHNR, CDR2 FQNEAQ (reference sequence). This CDR3 spans 16 amino acids. The CDR3 spells CASSLLAGGREDIQYF. DNA of the CDR3: TGTGCCAGCAGCTTATTAGCGGGAGGGCGAGAGGACATTCAGTACTTC.

This CDR3 is CASSGGLNTGELFF. The CDR3 DNA sequence: TGTGCCAGCAGCGGAGGGTTGAACACCGGGGAGCTGTTTTTT. The chain joins TRBV9 to TRBJ2-2, with D perhaps matching TRBD2 (5 bases). This CDR3 contains 14 residues. V lost 3 bases, J lost 1 base, and 7 bases lay in between. Germline V CDR1 and CDR2: SGDLS, YYNGEE.

The V gene is TRBV11-2, the J gene TRBJ2-6, with D unresolved. Germline V CDR1 and CDR2: SGHAT, FQNNGV. V lost 5 bases, J lost 5 bases, and 13 bases lay in between. The CDR3 consists of 15 residues. The CDR3, as DNA: TGTGCCAGCAGCCCAGCCCCGGTTCGGGCCAACGTCCTGACTTTC. Protein product: CASSPAPVRANVLTF.

This chain connects TRBV9 to TRBJ2-3; D not certain. This CDR3 is built from 16 residues. The germline CDR1 and CDR2 sequences are SGDLS and YYNGEE. The germline V and J ends were trimmed by 0 bases and 1 base, with 12 bases remaining between them. The CDR3 bases are TGTGCCAGCAGCGTAGCTACGGGTCTAGGCACAGATACGCAGTATTTT. Encoded protein: CASSVATGLGTDTQYF.

This chain links TRBV5-1 with TRBJ2-7; a possible D gene is TRBD1 (6 bases). Per the germline V gene, CDR1 is SGHRS and CDR2 is YFSETQ. V was trimmed by 4 bases and J by 3 bases, leaving 14 bases between them. The CDR3 sequence is 14 residues long. The CDR3 coding sequence is TGCGCCAGCAGCCCCGGGACAACGGGCTACGAGCAGTACTTC. It is translated as CASSPGTTGYEQYF.

The CDR3 spells CASSQELAGVFETQYF. For the CDR3, the DNA is TGCGCCAGCAGCCAAGAGCTAGCGGGAGTTTTTGAGACCCAGTACTTC. This chain uses TRBV4-3 with TRBJ2-5; 10 bases line up with TRBD2. The length of the CDR3 is 16 residues. CDR1 LGHNA and CDR2 YSLEER come from the germline V gene. V was clipped by 0 bases and J by 5 bases; unmatched bases: 6.

The chain joins TRBV5-1 to TRBJ1-1, with D uncertain. Germline CDR1 reads SGHRS; CDR2 reads YFSETQ. Trimming removed 0 bases at V and 4 bases at J, with 13 bases between. The CDR3 has 15 amino acids. In DNA, the CDR3 is TGCGCCAGCAGCTTGGCCACCTCGGGAGGCACTGAAGCTTTCTTT. This encodes CASSLATSGGTEAFF.

The rearrangement links TRBV5-5 to TRBJ2-7, with 8 bases aligning to TRBD2. Germline CDR1 SGHKS, CDR2 YYEKEE (reference sequence). This CDR3 is built from 14 residues. Trimming took 4 bases from V and 4 from J; bases not matched to a gene: 7. CDR3 residues: CASSPNSGIYEQYF. The CDR3 DNA sequence: TGTGCCAGCAGCCCGAATAGCGGGATTTACGAGCAGTACTTC.

This chain uses TRBV19 with TRBJ1-1, with TRBD1 as a possible D gene (5 bases). CDR3 length: 16 amino acids. Germline V gene sequence: CDR1 LNHDA, CDR2 SQIVND (reference sequence). V lost 7 bases, J lost 0 bases, and 18 bases lay in between. The CDR3, as DNA: TGTGCCAGTAAGCACAGGTCTAACTCCATGAACACTGAAGCTTTCTTT. This sequence encodes CASKHRSNSMNTEAFF.

This chain links TRBV30 with TRBJ2-7; maybe TRBD2 (7 bases). With 8 bases removed from V and 3 bases from J, the gap between germline ends came to 11 bases. This CDR3 has 11 amino acids. Germline V gives CDR1 GTSNPN, CDR2 SVGIG (reference sequence). CDR3 sequence reads: CAGGGSYEQYF. The CDR3 DNA follows: TGTGCCGGGGGGGGCAGCTACGAGCAGTACTTC. Filled out from reference TRBV30 and TRBJ2-7, the complete variable domain reads SQTIHQWPATLVQPVGSPLSLECTVEGTSNPNLYWYRQAAGRGLQLLFYSVGIGQISSEVPQNLSASRPQDRQFILSSKKLLLSDSGFYLCAGGGSYEQYFGPGTRLTVT.

This clone was recorded once. The rearrangement links TRBV9 to TRBJ2-5; D unclear. CDR1 and CDR2 (germline): SGDLS, YYNGEE. Trimming took off 0 bases at V and 0 bases at J, with 9 bases between the two ends. The length of the CDR3 is 15 residues. DNA for the CDR3: TGTGCCAGCAGCGTAGGTGGCGGAAACCAAGAGACCCAGTACTTC. Amino acids: CASSVGGGNQETQYF.

The genes are TRBV28 and TRBJ2-7, with D perhaps matching TRBD2 (5 bases). The CDR3 length is 14 residues. The germline V and J ends were trimmed by 2 bases and 4 bases, with 12 bases remaining between them. Germline V lookup: CDR1 MDHEN, CDR2 SYDVKM. The CDR3 region has the DNA TGTGCCAGCAGTTTAAGAGGGCCTTCGTACGAGCAGTACTTC. Protein: CASSLRGPSYEQYF.

V is TRBV11-3 and J is TRBJ2-2, with D unclear. CDR3 size: 15 residues. The V gene lost 0 bases and the J gene lost 2 bases, with 7 bases spanning the gap. The germline V gene has CDR1 SGHNT and CDR2 YENEEA. The CDR3 region has the DNA TGTGCCAGCAGCTTAGAGGGCAGAAACACCGGGGAGCTGTTTTTT. Protein: CASSLEGRNTGELFF. The full variable domain, completed using reference TRBV11-3 and TRBJ2-2, is EAGVVQSPRYKIIEKKQPVAFWCNPISGHNTLYWYLQNLGQGPELLIRYENEEAVDDSQLPKDRFSAERLKGVDSTLKIQPAELGDSAVYLCASSLEGRNTGELFFGEGSRLTVL.